The 29 T cell receptor beta chains given below trace back to one sample, sequenced in a study of shared clonotypes between healthy human individuals. Sequencing was performed with immunoSEQ multiplex PCR; in TCRdb, only in-frame clones are kept and a portion is missing. The table shows about 2.3 million clones, with 93% occurring only once. The sequenced material came from naive CD4+ T cells from PBMCs. This sample's subset: CD45RA+ positively selected. The receptors here all came from a man aged 18-30 years in good health. Some clones in this sample may be carry-over from other donors' samples.

The J gene is TRBJ2-7, the V gene TRBV29-1, with D unclear. Germline loops: CDR1 SQVTM, CDR2 ANQGSEA. The V end lost 3 bases, the J end lost 6 bases, and 21 bases lay between the germline ends. The CDR3 runs 15 residues. This chain's CDR3 is CSVEGVGVSVAEQYF. The CDR3 bases are TGCAGCGTTGAGGGTGTTGGGGTTTCCGTCGCCGAGCAGTACTTC.

V and J are TRBV5-1 and TRBJ2-2; 9 bases align to TRBD1. The CDR3 is made up of 17 amino acids. Unmatched junction bases numbered 6, after V lost 0 bases and J lost 3 bases. CDR1 SGHRS and CDR2 YFSETQ come from the germline V gene. In DNA, the CDR3 is TGCGCCAGCAGCTTGGCCATGGACAGGGGTCACACCGGGGAGCTGTTTTTT. The encoded protein is CASSLAMDRGHTGELFF.

This clone was picked up a small number of times. The sample has other DNA sequences that encode this CDR3 too. This chain joins TRBV5-1 and TRBJ1-1; weak D call: TRBD1 (5 bases). V was cut by 1 base and J by 1 base, with 11 bases left in between. CDR3 length: 15 amino acids. CDR1 and CDR2 (germline): SGHRS, YFSETQ. The CDR3 sequence: CASSLQGAANTEAFF. DNA for the CDR3: TGCGCCAGCAGCTTGCAGGGAGCAGCGAACACTGAAGCTTTCTTT.

The chain links TRBV7-9 to TRBJ1-1; D perhaps matches TRBD1 (6 bases). Trimming took 5 bases from V and 1 from J, leaving 20 bases between them. CDR1 and CDR2 (germline): SEHNR, FQNEAQ (reference sequence). This CDR3 has 17 amino acids. CDR3 in amino acids: CASSPRGQGNGNTEAFF. The CDR3 DNA sequence: TGTGCCAGCAGCCCCCGGGGGCAGGGTAATGGGAACACTGAAGCTTTCTTT.

CDR3 protein: CSVEGTVTNTGELFF. The CDR3 coding sequence is TGCAGCGTTGAAGGGACAGTGACCAACACCGGGGAGCTGTTTTTT. The J gene is TRBJ2-2, the V gene TRBV29-1; weak D call: TRBD1 (6 bases). The CDR3 is made up of 15 amino acids. Per germline, CDR1 SQVTM and CDR2 ANQGSEA. Trimming took off 1 base at V and 2 bases at J, with 11 bases between the two ends.

This clone appeared a single time. The genes are TRBV28 and TRBJ2-7; 12 bases line up with TRBD2. V dropped 8 bases and J dropped 5; count of bases not matched to a gene: 4. This CDR3 region has 13 residues. CDR1 is MDHEN, CDR2 SYDVKM, per germline. CDR3 in amino acids: CASRLAGANEQYF. DNA for the CDR3: TGTGCCAGCCGACTAGCGGGAGCCAACGAGCAGTACTTC.

The chain recombines TRBV6-5 with TRBJ1-1, with 7 bases that match TRBD1. CDR3 size: 13 residues. J lost 4 bases, V lost 6 bases, and 5 bases had no gene match. The germline CDR1 and CDR2 sequences are MNHEY and SVGAGI. The CDR3 region is CASSLSGGTEAFF. The CDR3, as DNA: TGTGCCAGCAGCCTATCAGGGGGCACTGAAGCTTTCTTT.

This clone was observed a handful of times. This chain connects TRBV2 to TRBJ1-1, with D uncertain. This CDR3 is built from 13 residues. The V end was cut by 5 bases, the J end by 2 bases, with 9 bases between. Germline V gene lookup returns CDR1 SNHLY and CDR2 FYNNEI. The chain's CDR3 is CASSTTLNTEAFF. The CDR3 coding sequence is TGTGCCAGCAGTACGACGCTCAACACTGAAGCTTTCTTT.

The V gene is TRBV5-1, the J gene TRBJ2-3; 7 positions match TRBD2. Germline V gene lookup returns CDR1 SGHRS and CDR2 YFSETQ. The junction had 10 bases not matched to a gene; V was cut back by 1 base and J by 5 bases. The CDR3 has 16 amino acids. CDR3 protein: CASSLYAGESGDTQYF. The DNA for the CDR3 is TGCGCCAGCAGCTTGTATGCGGGAGAGAGTGGAGATACGCAGTATTTT.

About this clone itself: Other DNA sequences in this sample translate to the same CDR3. The CDR3 is CSARDFETQYF. In DNA, the CDR3 is TGCAGTGCTAGAGATTTTGAGACCCAGTACTTC. The chain couples TRBV20-1 to TRBJ2-5; D remains unclear. Germline V CDR1 and CDR2: DFQATT, SNEGSKA (reference sequence). Between the trimmed V and J ends, which lost 0 bases and 5 bases, there was a span of 4 bases. The CDR3 is made up of 11 amino acids.

The chain is built from TRBV7-2 and TRBJ2-3; tentatively, D is TRBD1 (6 bases). The length of the CDR3 is 15 residues. Trimming removed 2 bases at V and 6 bases at J, with 15 bases between. The V gene's germline CDR1 is SGHTA and CDR2 FQGNSA. CDR3 sequence reads: CASSLSYWGRDTQYF. The CDR3 nucleotides are TGTGCCAGCAGCTTATCGTATTGGGGGCGGGATACGCAGTATTTT.

Comments on this clone: Distinct nucleotide sequences in the sample also encode this CDR3. The gene calls are TRBV6-6 and TRBJ1-3; D is perhaps TRBD1 (5 bases). Germline values: CDR1 MNHNY, CDR2 SVGAGI (reference sequence). Trimming pared 2 bases from V and 4 bases from J, leaving 9 bases between. The CDR3 length is 14 residues. CDR3 bases: TGTGCCAGCAGTTACGCAGGGTCAGGAAACACCATATATTTT. The encoded protein is CASSYAGSGNTIYF.

The chain employs TRBV7-9 and TRBJ2-7; possibly TRBD1 for D (6 bases). The ends were cut back, 0 bases at V and 4 bases at J, with 16 bases in the middle. CDR1 and CDR2 from the germline V gene are SEHNR and FQNEAQ (reference sequence). The CDR3 runs to 16 residues. CDR3 sequence: CASSLAELGHQYEQYF. Here the CDR3 DNA reads TGTGCCAGCAGCTTAGCCGAACTGGGACATCAATACGAGCAGTACTTC. Supplemented by reference TRBV7-9 and TRBJ2-7, the full variable domain reads DTGVSQNPRHKITKRGQNVTFRCDPISEHNRLYWYRQTLGQGPEFLTYFQNEAQLEKSRLLSDRFSAERPKGSFSTLEIQRTEQGDSAMYLCASSLAELGHQYEQYFGPGTRLTVT.

The chain employs TRBV5-1 and TRBJ1-3; 9 nucleotides match TRBD1. This CDR3 is 16 amino acids long. V lost 4 bases to trimming and J lost 2 bases; unmatched junction nucleotides: 7. From germline, CDR1 is SGHRS and CDR2 YFSETQ. CDR3 DNA sequence: TGCGCCAGCAGCGTGACAGGGGGTTCTACTGGAAACACCATATATTTT. It translates to CASSVTGGSTGNTIYF. The full variable domain, in which reference TRBV5-1 and TRBJ1-3 provide the parts outside the CDR3, is KAGVTQTPRYLIKTRGQQVTLSCSPISGHRSVSWYQQTPGQGLQFLFEYFSETQRNKGNFPGRFSGRQFSNSRSEMNVSTLELGDSALYLCASSVTGGSTGNTIYFGEGSWLTVV.

This chain connects TRBV6-5 to TRBJ1-2; tentative D call: TRBD1 (5 bases). From germline, CDR1 is MNHEY and CDR2 SVGAGI. The CDR3 runs to 15 residues. Between the trimmed V and J ends, which lost 6 bases and 3 bases, there was a span of 17 bases. The CDR3: CASSPEGATDYGYTF. CDR3 in DNA: TGTGCCAGCAGCCCCGAAGGGGCTACGGACTATGGCTACACCTTC.

The rearrangement joins TRBV4-2 to TRBJ2-7; D not resolved. Germline loops: CDR1 LGHNA, CDR2 YNFKEQ. CDR3 size: 16 residues. Trimming stripped 4 bases from V and 2 bases from J, with 18 bases between. The CDR3 loop reads CASSPSHPGPPYEQYF. CDR3 nucleotides: TGTGCCAGCAGCCCCTCCCATCCAGGTCCCCCCTACGAGCAGTACTTC.

The rearrangement joins TRBV7-2 to TRBJ2-7; 7 nucleotides line up with TRBD1. J lost 3 bases, V lost 4 bases, and 3 bases had no gene match. CDR1 SGHTA and CDR2 FQGNSA come from the germline V gene. The CDR3 has 13 amino acids. The DNA for the CDR3 is TGTGCCAGCAGCTGGGGACAGCTCTACGAGCAGTACTTC. Its translation: CASSWGQLYEQYF. The complete variable domain, with remaining parts taken from reference TRBV7-2 and TRBJ2-7, reads GAGVSQSPSNKVTEKGKDVELRCDPISGHTALYWYRQSLGQGLEFLIYFQGNSAPDKSGLPSDRFSAERTGGSVSTLTIQRTQQEDSAVYLCASSWGQLYEQYFGPGTRLTVT.

The chain links TRBV5-1 to TRBJ1-3; no reliable D call. Germline values: CDR1 SGHRS, CDR2 YFSETQ. This CDR3 is 15 amino acids long. Trimming cost V 0 bases and J 2 bases, with 9 bases left between them. CDR3 DNA: TGCGCCAGCAGCTTGGATGGGGTAACTGGAAACACCATATATTTT. This codes for CASSLDGVTGNTIYF.

The J gene is TRBJ2-5, the V gene TRBV7-3, with D perhaps matching TRBD1 (6 bases). Germline V gene lookup returns CDR1 SGHTA and CDR2 FQGTGA. CDR3 size: 13 residues. V shed 5 bases and J shed 5 bases, with 12 bases lying between them. CDR3 residues: CASSRTGMETQYF. DNA for the CDR3: TGTGCCAGCAGCCGTACAGGGATGGAGACCCAGTACTTC.

The chain employs TRBV6-6 and TRBJ2-5; D not certain. Germline assignment: CDR1 MNHNY and CDR2 SVGAGI (reference sequence). V was shortened by 2 bases and J by 5 bases, with 9 bases between the two germline ends. The CDR3 totals 13 residues. The CDR3 here is CASSYLTVETQYF. The CDR3, as DNA: TGTGCCAGCAGTTACCTTACGGTGGAGACCCAGTACTTC.

This sequence joins TRBV6-1 and TRBJ1-2; TRBD1 matches 11 bases. V shed 6 bases and J 4 bases; nucleotides not matched to a gene: 7. Germline V lookup: CDR1 MNHNS, CDR2 SASEGT. The length of the CDR3 is 15 residues. In DNA, the CDR3 is TGTGCCAGCAGAATTCCGGGACAGGGGGTCTATGGCTACACCTTC. The encoded protein is CASRIPGQGVYGYTF.

A remark on this clone: The sample has other DNA sequences that encode this CDR3 too. CDR3 sequence (DNA): TGTGCCAGCAGCTTAGGGTTAGCGTCCGAGCAGTACTTC. Amino acid sequence: CASSLGLASEQYF. The chain links TRBV7-9 to TRBJ2-7, with D perhaps TRBD2 (5 bases). This CDR3 is 13 amino acids long. Germline-derived CDR1 and CDR2 are SEHNR and FQNEAQ (reference sequence). The germline V and J ends were trimmed by 1 base and 6 bases, with 10 bases remaining between them.

A note on this clone: This sample also contains other DNA sequences that code for the same CDR3. The chain has TRBV20-1 and TRBJ2-1, with unresolved D. Germline CDR1 and CDR2: DFQATT and SNEGSKA (reference sequence). Trimming cost V 5 bases and J 4 bases, with 3 bases left between them. The CDR3 sequence is 10 residues long. The CDR3 region has the DNA TGCAGTGCTTCTTACAATGAGCAGTTCTTC. It is translated as CSASYNEQFF.

This clone has only one observation. The CDR3 is CASRDRGQSNEQFF. CDR3 nucleotide sequence: TGTGCCAGCAGGGACAGGGGACAAAGCAATGAGCAGTTCTTC. The chain combines TRBV2 with TRBJ2-1, with 9 bases matching TRBD1. This CDR3 is 14 amino acids long. V lost 6 bases to trimming and J lost 6 bases; unmatched junction nucleotides: 6. The germline gives CDR1 SNHLY, CDR2 FYNNEI.

J is TRBJ1-1 and V is TRBV28; D call uncertain. V was shortened by 11 bases and J by 11 bases, with 18 bases between the two germline ends. This CDR3 is 11 amino acids long. The germline CDR1 and CDR2 sequences are MDHEN and SYDVKM. CDR3: CAHAEGRRAFF. The CDR3 nucleotides read TGTGCCCACGCCGAGGGCCGGCGGGCTTTCTTT.

This rearrangement joins TRBV6-5 to TRBJ1-4; the D gene is possibly TRBD1 (5 bases). Germline assignment: CDR1 MNHEY and CDR2 SVGAGI. The CDR3 length is 16 residues. With 0 bases removed from V and 4 bases from J, the gap between germline ends came to 12 bases. CDR3 coding DNA: TGTGCCAGCAGTTACTCGCAGGGTGCTAATAATGAAAAACTGTTTTTT. This translates into CASSYSQGANNEKLFF.

This clone was seen only a few times. CDR3 bases: TGCGCCAGCAGCCACAACGTAGGGATAAACTTGAACACTGAAGCTTTCTTT. This codes for CASSHNVGINLNTEAFF. J is TRBJ1-1 and V is TRBV4-1, with D hard to call. CDR1 is MGHRA and CDR2 is YSYEKL in the germline V gene. This CDR3 is 17 amino acids long. V lost 3 bases to trimming and J lost 0 bases, with 17 bases between them.

The CDR3 sequence is CASKPGGTSGDYEQYF. The CDR3 DNA reads as TGTGCCAGCAAACCAGGGGGAACTAGCGGGGACTACGAGCAGTACTTC. This sequence joins TRBV21-1 and TRBJ2-7; the table's D call of TRBD2 was not tested on the DNA. TRBV21-1 is a listed pseudogene. This CDR3 contains 16 residues.

V is TRBV28 and J is TRBJ2-3; 8 bases align to TRBD1. The CDR3 runs 14 residues. Trimming at V came to 6 bases and at J to 6 bases, leaving 8 bases not matched to a gene. Germline V gene sequence: CDR1 MDHEN, CDR2 SYDVKM. The DNA for the CDR3 is TGTGCCAGCAGCACGGCAGGGGGCGCGGATACGCAGTATTTT. It is translated as CASSTAGGADTQYF.